This passage covers 15 T cell receptor beta chains from one sample sequenced in a study of metastatic and nonmetastatic thyroid tumors. TCRdb ran MiXCR on the PCR reads. Of around 44,000 clones in the sample, over 25% are singletons; the top ten hold about 10%. Prior to thyroid surgery, none of the patients had received any treatment. The sample consisted of blood. The origin of the receptors is a male donor with papillary thyroid cancer or a benign thyroid nodule (not recorded which). Some clones in this sample may be carry-over from other donors' samples.

There are many counts of this clone. A clone one base away is much larger, so this may be a read error. Other DNA sequences of this sample code for an identical CDR3. The rearrangement uses TRBV6-1 and TRBJ1-5; 9 bases match TRBD1. Germline V gene data show CDR1 as MNHNS and CDR2 as SASEGT. This CDR3 is 15 amino acids long. The CDR3: CASSATTGGGQPQHF. CDR3 DNA: TGTGCCAGCAGCGCTACAACAGGGGGCGGACAGCCTCAGCATTTT.

The gene calls are TRBV7-8 and TRBJ2-5; D may be TRBD1 or TRBD2 (5 bases each). This CDR3 comprises 12 residues. V was shortened by 7 bases and J by 3 bases, with 9 bases between the two germline ends. Germline CDR1 and CDR2: SGHVS and FQNEAQ. CDR3: CASNRGEETQYF. DNA of the CDR3: TGTGCCAGCAACAGAGGGGAAGAGACCCAGTACTTC.

In its sample, this clone is medium-sized. The gene calls are TRBV20-1 and TRBJ2-7; D may be TRBD1 or TRBD2 (5 bases each). Trimming cost V 3 bases and J 2 bases, with 14 bases left between them. The CDR3 length is 14 residues. The germline CDR1 and CDR2 sequences are DFQATT and SNEGSKA (reference sequence). The CDR3 here is CSASGDAKTYEQYF. CDR3 coding DNA: TGCAGTGCTAGTGGGGACGCTAAGACCTACGAGCAGTACTTC.

This clone was counted at least ten times. The chain uses TRBV5-1 and TRBJ1-5, with D possibly TRBD1 on 5 matching bases. The V end lost 4 bases, the J end lost 7 bases, and 12 bases lay between the germline ends. Germline V lookup: CDR1 SGHRS, CDR2 YFSETQ. This CDR3 is 13 amino acids long. For the CDR3, the DNA is TGCGCCAGCAGCCAGACCCGGGGGCAGCCCCAGCATTTT. Its translation is CASSQTRGQPQHF.

This clone was observed at least ten times. This chain links TRBV2 with TRBJ1-1; no clear D gene. V lost 6 bases and J 0 bases, leaving 8 bases between the germline ends. There are 13 residues in the CDR3. The germline V gene has CDR1 SNHLY and CDR2 FYNNEI. CDR3 region: CASSVGLNTEAFF. As DNA, the CDR3 is TGTGCCAGCAGCGTGGGGTTGAACACTGAAGCTTTCTTT.

This clone was picked up many times. This sequence joins TRBV6-5 and TRBJ2-7, with D perhaps TRBD1 or TRBD2 (5 bases each). In germline, CDR1 is MNHEY, CDR2 SVGAGI. V was pared by 2 bases and J by 3 bases, with 8 bases between. This CDR3 is 13 amino acids long. CDR3: CASSYRGDYEQYF. CDR3 sequence (DNA): TGTGCCAGCAGTTACCGAGGGGACTACGAGCAGTACTTC.

The chain combines TRBV19 with TRBJ2-3; the D gene is possibly TRBD2 (5 bases). The CDR3 has 15 residues. V was pared by 7 bases and J by 3 bases, with 17 bases between. The germline V gene has CDR1 LNHDA and CDR2 SQIVND (reference sequence). CDR3 loop: CASTSIGKRTDTQYF. The CDR3 DNA follows: TGTGCCAGTACGTCTATCGGGAAGAGGACAGATACGCAGTATTTT. The full variable domain, in which reference TRBV19 and TRBJ2-3 provide the parts outside the CDR3, is DGGITQSPKYLFRKEGQNVTLSCEQNLNHDAMYWYRQDPGQGLRLIYYSQIVNDFQKGDIAEGYSVSREKKESFPLTVTSAQKNPTAFYLCASTSIGKRTDTQYFGPGTRLTVL.

This clone was detected ten times or more. V usage is TRBV11-1 and J usage is TRBJ2-5; 10 bases agree with TRBD2. The V gene end was trimmed by 6 bases and the J gene end by 0 bases; junction bases not matched to a gene: 1. The CDR3 is 14 amino acids. Per germline, CDR1 SGHAT and CDR2 FQDESV (reference sequence). The CDR3 reads CASSLAGDQETQYF. In nucleotides, the CDR3 is TGTGCCAGCAGTCTAGCGGGGGACCAAGAGACCCAGTACTTC. Combining the CDR3 with reference TRBV11-1 and TRBJ2-5 gives the whole variable domain EAEVAQSPRYKITEKSQAVAFWCDPISGHATLYWYRQILGQGPELLVQFQDESVVDDSQLPKDRFSAERLKGVDSTLKIQPAELGDSAMYLCASSLAGDQETQYFGPGTRLLVL.

This sequence joins TRBV20-1 and TRBJ2-2; no firm D call. The CDR3 has 11 residues. CDR1 and CDR2 (germline): DFQATT, SNEGSKA (reference sequence). The CDR3 loop reads CSAGYPGELFF. The CDR3 DNA follows: TGCAGCGCTGGGTATCCCGGGGAGCTGTTTTTT.

Details on this clone: At one boundary the junction diverges from the germline segment, which might be a read error. This chain connects TRBV7-2 to TRBJ2-7; a weak D match, TRBD1 (6 bases). The CDR3 contains 15 residues. Germline loops: CDR1 SGHTA, CDR2 FQGNSA. DNA of the CDR3: TGTGCCTGCAGCTTAACCGGGACATGGATCCACGTGCAGTACTTC. It yields the protein CACSLTGTWIHVQYF.

This clone was seen ten or more times. This chain connects TRBV10-3 to TRBJ2-1; D possibly corresponds to TRBD2 (7 bases). Trimming cost V 8 bases and J 6 bases, with 14 bases left between them. There are 13 residues in the CDR3. CDR1 is ENHRY, CDR2 SYGVKD, per germline. CDR3: CAIEAGEGNEQFF. The CDR3 region has the DNA TGTGCCATCGAGGCAGGGGAGGGCAATGAGCAGTTCTTC.

To note about this clone: An end of the junction does not agree with germline; a read error may underlie this. The CDR3: CSAHSPGGPYDQYF. Here the CDR3 DNA reads TGCAGTGCCCATAGTCCGGGGGGCCCCTACGATCAGTACTTC. The V and J genes are TRBV20-1 and TRBJ2-7, with D maybe TRBD2 (7 bases). CDR1 DFQATT and CDR2 SNEGSKA come from the germline V gene (reference sequence). This CDR3 has 14 residues.

This clone was detected many times. The V and J genes are TRBV6-4 and TRBJ1-5; D call uncertain. The CDR3 is made up of 11 amino acids. The germline gives CDR1 MRHNA, CDR2 SNTAGT. Trimming left V 0 bases short and J 11 bases short, with 5 bases between. In DNA form, the CDR3 reads TGTGCCAGCAGTGACTCCATGTCCCAGCATTTT. The encoded protein is CASSDSMSQHF.

V and J are TRBV5-1 and TRBJ1-4, with 10 bases that match TRBD1. The CDR3 has 15 residues. Germline V gene lookup returns CDR1 SGHRS and CDR2 YFSETQ. The V segment lost 3 bases and the J segment 7 bases; nucleotides outside the gene matches: 6. CDR3: CASSSTGTGAEKLFF. As DNA, the CDR3 is TGCGCCAGCAGCTCAACCGGGACAGGGGCTGAAAAACTGTTTTTT.

The gene calls are TRBV7-3 and TRBJ1-1, with D maybe TRBD1 (6 bases). The germline V and J ends were trimmed by 2 bases and 7 bases, with 14 bases remaining between them. The CDR3 totals 14 residues. Germline V lookup: CDR1 SGHTA, CDR2 FQGTGA. Here the CDR3 DNA reads TGTGCCAGCAGCTTATCAGCCAGGGGTAATGAAGCTTTCTTT. Amino acids: CASSLSARGNEAFF. The complete variable domain, with remaining parts taken from reference TRBV7-3 and TRBJ1-1, reads GAGVSQTPSNKVTEKGKYVELRCDPISGHTALYWYRQSLGQGPEFLIYFQGTGAADDSGLPNDRFFAVRPEGSVSTLKIQRTERGDSAVYLCASSLSARGNEAFFGQGTRLTVV.